Listed below are T cell receptor beta chains from one sample, sequenced in a study of regulatory T cells in long-lasting Graves disease. TCRdb called the multiplex PCR reads again in MiXCR, with one record for every CDR3 protein. The sample carries 550,000 to 700,000 distinct CDR3 sequences, more than 15% recorded once. These sequences were also reported in another study, on T cells in Graves' hyperthyroidism and ophthalmopathy.

The starting material was peripheral blood mononuclear cells (PBMCs), obtained at new diagnosis, from a patient treated with antithyroid drugs. Receptors originate from a man younger than 30 with Graves disease. Each CDR3 is given without its conserved first and last residue. Expanded clones are given a class, and other clones once, few, many or no size at all.

clone_size cdr3_length j_call v_call cdr3_aa
few 10 TRBJ1-5 TRBV20-1 SASDSNQPQH
. 13 TRBJ2-2 TRBV4-1 ASSQEPGNTGELF
few 14 TRBJ2-2 TRBV27 ASNSGGSVNTGELF
. 12 . TRBV20-1 SARSGTATYEQY
. 10 TRBJ1-2 TRBV20-1 SASHGNYGYT
many 15 TRBJ2-5 TRBV28 ASSPRLLAGTQETQY
. 15 TRBJ2-3 TRBV7-8 ASSHRRMDRRTDTQY
few 12 TRBJ2-7 TRBV7-9 ASSLAPTIYEQY
few 16 TRBJ2-2 TRBV20-1 SAGGEGRRKWGTGELF
. 12 TRBJ2-4 TRBV6-1 ASRTPGGGNIQY
few 13 TRBJ1-1 TRBV5-1 ASSPARGGSTEAF
many 14 TRBJ1-2 TRBV30 AWSVHLQGTSYGYT
many 13 TRBJ2-7 TRBV20-1 SARDILAGKYEQY
. 13 TRBJ2-7 TRBV7-3 ASSRSQVLVGEQY
few 13 TRBJ2-1 TRBV12-5 ASGAGTGTNNEQF
. 13 TRBJ2-1 TRBV19 ASSIWAGTYNEQF
. 13 TRBJ2-7 TRBV14 ASSQNKQNPYEQY
few 15 TRBJ2-5 TRBV5-1 ASSQRLAGGLGETQY
few 15 TRBJ2-5 TRBV10-2 ASRRSPLAGIQETQY
many 12 TRBJ2-1 TRBV11-3 ASSATSGDNEQF
. 16 TRBJ2-2 TRBV2 ASSAPGGTRLFTGELF
once 12 TRBJ1-1 TRBV12-3/TRBV12-4 ASTMTGGKTEAF
many 13 TRBJ2-3 TRBV12-3/TRBV12-4 ASSLTGGTTDTQY
. 13 TRBJ2-3 TRBV18 ASSRSLADGDTQY
many 14 TRBJ2-7 TRBV5-1 ASILYPGQGTYEQY
few 13 TRBJ2-2 TRBV7-3 ASSPGGSGTGELF